This T cell receptor beta chain was documented in a study of cytomegalovirus exposure and HLA in healthy donors (dated by TCRdb to about 2017). Some background on the complete study: According to an earlier analysis of 550 to 750 of the donors, some 170 million T cells yielded 95 million to 140 million unique TCR beta sequences and approximately 300 Gb of sequence data. In addition to the first cohort of around 670 subjects, a separate validation cohort of about 120 different subjects was used. Donor age, sex, ethnicity and CMV serostatus were compiled alongside the repertoire data. In the later analysis, no new phenotypic data were used to find candidate immune exposures; instead, reliance was placed on TCR beta sequences and their occurrence across donors. Both class I and class II loci were covered by HLA typing, at four-digit resolution. The study was designed to test whether signatures of past pathogen exposure could be identified by cataloging public T cell receptors. An earlier analysis of about 600 of the donors used high-throughput TCR beta sequencing to judge whether each TCR beta V gene segment behaved as functional or pseudogenic. Approximately 310 gigabases of sequencing data and 78 million or so unique TCR sequences were included in an early release covering roughly 700 HLA-typed donors. To study patterns of TCR occurrence, a later analysis re-analyzed previously published TCR beta repertoires from 666 donors and added high-resolution HLA genotyping. All discovery cohort repertoires had been generated using a single sequencing platform. Typing coverage varied by locus: 629-630 donors for A, B, C, DRB1 and DQB1; approximately 500 for DQA1; over 600 for DPA1; approximately 490 for DPB1. To predict cytomegalovirus infection status, the study brought together high-throughput TCR immunosequencing, statistical association of individual TCRs with disease status, and machine learning. The study used immunosequencing to profile the T cell repertoires of hundreds of subjects and linked those repertoires to cytomegalovirus serostatus. Among about 370 genotyped donors of the cohort, an average of approximately 240,000 unique TCR beta nucleotide sequences was sequenced per donor, of which 15% to 20% were non-productive. Of the 300 to 450 genotyped donors, approximately 82% fell in the genetic ancestry cluster associated with self-reported Caucasian donors. A later genetic analysis used genome-wide SNP genotypes for about three fifths of the 666 donors, treating that subset as a discovery cohort. Because of strong linkage in the cohort, 5 or 6 DR-DQ haplotypes were treated as single units for association and clustering.

Preparation of the library involved the immunoSEQ multiplex PCR assay. The multiplex PCR relied on a mix of 60 forward primers for TCR Vbeta segments and 13 reverse primers for TCR Jbeta segments. The CDR3 region of rearranged TCR beta genes was amplified from genomic DNA by a multiplex PCR assay. The Illumina HiSeq System was used to sequence the amplified TCR beta libraries as 87-base-pair reads. Under the source paper's analysis protocol: A later analysis counted some 80 million unique TCR beta chains across the 640 or so repertoires, and approximately 11 million of these chains were shared by at least two donors. Raw reads were error-corrected and collapsed into unique sequences with a nearest-neighbor algorithm that merged closely related sequences to remove PCR and sequencing errors. Alignment of CDR3 sequences to IMGT reference sequences was used to assign V, D and J gene segments. For a sequence to be retained, at least a six-nucleotide match to both a V gene segment and a J gene segment was required. A rearrangement was called productive if the CDR3 had no stop codons and remained in frame with V and J, and every other rearrangement was called non-productive. Following IMGT convention, CDR3 was defined as the stretch from the second conserved V-encoded cysteine up to the conserved J-encoded phenylalanine. In an earlier analysis of more than 550 of the donors, sequences lacking an unambiguous match to a single V gene segment were excluded. In an earlier analysis of around 590 of the donors, a V segment was called functional when productive rearrangements were above 56.7%, and segregating when the standard deviation between donors exceeded 5%. To diagnose cytomegalovirus status from the catalog of TCR beta chain sequences, a statistical classification framework was built. In a later analysis, V and J genes were assigned by comparing TCR nucleotide sequences against IMGT/GENE-DB human TR gene sequences. The TCRdist pipeline was used in a later analysis to assign CDR3 sequences and most-parsimonious VDJ recombination scenarios. A later analysis defined each TCR beta chain by its CDR3 amino acid sequence plus V-gene family, and excluded reads lacking a unique V-gene family. As a way to deal with suspected cross-contamination and a sequencing artifact, a later analysis dropped 450 to 600 nucleotide sequences that were highly shared and had low generation probability. In a later analysis, a clonal expansion index was calculated for each public chain from normalized within-repertoire ranks of inferred template counts. A later analysis computed generation probabilities with a VDJ recombination model fitted to out-of-frame rearrangements, and checked the results against IGoR. A later analysis scored TCR-TCR, TCR-HLA and TCR-CMV co-occurrence with hypergeometric tests, applying a repertoire-size bias correction to TCR pairs. In a later analysis, false discovery rates were estimated by permuting HLA or CMV assignments 20 times. In a later analysis, co-occurring TCRs were grouped using DBSCAN, and TCRdist sequence similarity was added for clustering within HLA-allele-positive subsets. Co-occurrence clustering excluded repertoires with fewer than 30,000 or more than 120,000 public chains, plus five with anomalous nucleotide sharing. TCRdb mirrors the immuneACCESS table, restricted to in-frame sequences. Some clones are absent from its copies; in checked studies, under half trace to an unresolved V gene, and the reason for the others is unknown. V and J calls and clone size are those listed in that table; D and trimming were worked out from the DNA. For this sample, the table gives 110,000 to 150,000 clones. The ten largest make up 0.9% to 1% of the sample.

Concerning this clone itself: Its recognized antigen is unknown.

General conclusions and limits of the study: A later analysis found that TCR association rates varied across HLA loci, with DRB1 alleles showing the most associated TCRs and HLA-C alleles the fewest. In both the original and validation cohorts, the classifier was reported to diagnose cytomegalovirus status with high specificity and sensitivity. An earlier analysis of approximately 500 of the donors showed that most TCR beta V segments appeared in productive rearrangements either about 87% or about 30% of the time, which broadly matched IMGT annotations. Immune exposure information for the cohort was limited to CMV serostatus. Because the 87-base-pair reads could not distinguish some IMGT-functional V segments, including TRBV6-2 and TRBV6-3, those segments were excluded. A later genetic analysis associated a missense DCLRE1C variant with V-gene and J-gene trimming of TCR beta chains, and an independent cohort replicated the association. In vitro tests confirmed that a few of the cytomegalovirus-associated TCR beta chains recognize cytomegalovirus antigens. The earlier analysis of around 600 of the donors excluded some 15 rarely observed V segments, including chromosome 9 orphons, because counts were too low. Correlated functional status among segregating V segments might be attributable to linkage disequilibrium, but an unknown experimental factor could not be ruled out. Compared with equally common non-associated chains, HLA-associated TCR beta chains in a later analysis were more clonally expanded and had lower generation probabilities. The study gave a list of some 150 TCR beta chains associated with cytomegalovirus. Roughly uniform sequencing depth across donors was assumed in presence/absence analyses, although this assumption may not hold. A further reported finding was that TCR beta sequences accurately predicted the HLA-A and HLA-B alleles for most subjects in the first cohort. Across donors, most TCR sequences were observed very rarely, whereas some public TCRs were present in many individuals. Most CMV-associated TCR beta chains appeared to be HLA-restricted in a later analysis, and the HLA associations seemed to be driven largely by CMV exposure. In this cohort, only TCR beta chains were sequenced, and detectable features were limited by the absence of alpha or paired-chain data. According to the authors, the approach could potentially be generalized to other disease states and immunological phenotypes. Several of the top co-occurrence clusters appeared to be linked to parvovirus B19, influenza, CMV and Epstein-Barr virus, according to a later analysis. Compared with the roughly 700-donor mean, donors in an Asian-associated ancestry cluster had fewer N-insertions in productive TCRs, according to a later genetic analysis. When HLA alleles, especially DR and DQ, strongly co-occurred, TCR associations were difficult to assign to individual alleles. HLA typing was unavailable for some donors at each locus, so association tests used only the typed subset. A cluster of highly shared sequence variants was judged likely to represent a technical artifact of the sequencing pipeline. In a later analysis, 16,951 TCR beta sequences were associated with specific HLA alleles at a false discovery rate of 0.05.

The cohort consisted of 600 to 750 healthy bone marrow donors. All cohort members were sampled while nominally healthy, although unrecorded immune exposures were likely present. The donor was CMV seronegative and was included in the group of about 400 seronegative cohort members. A peripheral blood sample was collected from each donor, and TCR beta sequencing was performed on peripheral blood mononuclear cells. Genomic DNA was extracted from the blood cell samples with the Qiagen DNeasy Blood Extraction Kit. The junction carries 11 bases between V and J, which are trimmed by 7 bases and 3 bases respectively. Sequences MNHNY (CDR1) and SVGAGI (CDR2) are obtained from the germline V gene (reference sequence). The CDR3 holds 13 amino acids from the cysteine to the phenylalanine. This entry keeps only the CDR3 DNA: 39 bases, framed from base 1.

The chain joins TRBV6-6 to TRBJ2-3; possibly the D gene is TRBD1, per 6 matching bases. The clonotype was recovered from a male donor in good health and CMV-seronegative. Material for sequencing was PBMCs. The DNA sequence is as follows: TGTGCCAGCAAAACAGGGTCAACAGATACGCAGTATTTT. Translated, it gives CASKTGSTDTQYF.